Here is one TCR beta chain with its context. Its specificity is unknown. The sample comes from a study of CD8+CD57+ T cells in acquired aplastic anemia. The wider study: Sorted CD4+ and CD8+ cell DNA averaged 3.2 ug.

TCR beta VDJ and CDR3 profiling used genomic DNA as template. TCRdb recomputed calls from the reads with MiXCR, one row per CDR3 protein. The sample yields approximately 98,000 distinct CDR3 sequences, roughly two thirds seen once. Trimming took off 3 bases at V and 0 bases at J, with 10 bases between the two ends. Germline lookup yields CDR1 LNHNV and CDR2 YYDKDF (reference sequence). This CDR3 comprises 15 residues. Whoever was chosen for sequencing had shown CD8+CD57+ cell expansion by flow cytometry. Every patient presented with severe acquired aplastic anemia. Findings of the study overall: A set of 25 to 30 CD8+ CDR3 sequences was shared between patients and controls, and these sequences appeared highly expressed in patients. CD8+ Simpson's diversity in patients was not significantly different from that in controls.

The sequencing sample was made of sorted CD4+, CD8+, or CD8+CD57+ T cells (not recorded which) from PBMCs. The rearrangement joins TRBV15 to TRBJ2-3; D not certain. The sequence was obtained from a human donor with aplastic anemia. The CDR3 here is CATSSPTSSTDTQYF. In DNA form, the CDR3 reads TGTGCCACCAGCAGCCCTACTTCTAGCACAGATACGCAGTATTTT.